Below, 14 T cell receptor beta chains from the same sample are listed, as sequenced in a study of cytotoxic CD8 clonotypes in ibrutinib-treated CLL. Sequenced by immunoSEQ multiplex PCR; TCRdb stores in-frame clones only, minus some. The sample lists about 140,000 clones, about 80% seen once, with around 30% in the top ten. Here the sequenced sample was PBMCs, taken after 12 months of ibrutinib treatment. The receptors derive from a human donor with chronic lymphocytic leukemia.

This clone appeared a few times. This chain connects TRBV6-1 to TRBJ1-2; TRBD1 might be the D (6 bases). Trimming took off 5 bases at V and 4 bases at J, with 11 bases between the two ends. CDR1 MNHNS and CDR2 SASEGT come from the germline V gene. This CDR3 region has 13 residues. The CDR3 bases are TGTGCCAGCAGTTCAGGGGAGGGCTATGGCTACACCTTC. It encodes CASSSGEGYGYTF.

V gene TRBV7-9 combines with J gene TRBJ2-7; 8 bases align to TRBD2. The CDR3 extends over 16 amino acids. V gave up 5 bases and J gave up 2 bases; unmatched junction bases: 11. The germline CDR1 and CDR2 sequences are SEHNR and FQNEAQ (reference sequence). CDR3 amino acids: CASSEERLARTYEQYF. CDR3 bases: TGTGCCAGCAGCGAAGAGAGACTAGCGAGGACCTACGAGCAGTACTTC.

The chain has TRBV28 and TRBJ2-7; 11 nucleotides line up with TRBD2. With 4 bases clipped from V and 7 bases from J, the junction kept 6 bases outside the gene matches. From germline, CDR1 is MDHEN and CDR2 SYDVKM. CDR3 length: 14 amino acids. Here the CDR3 reads CASSSLAGGLEQYF. The CDR3 bases are TGTGCCAGCAGTTCATTAGCGGGGGGGCTAGAGCAGTACTTC.

J is TRBJ2-2 and V is TRBV7-9, with a tentative D call TRBD2 (7 bases). Germline-derived CDR1 and CDR2 are SEHNR and FQNEAQ (reference sequence). There are 18 residues in the CDR3. V lost 5 bases and J lost 1, with 20 bases in between. This chain's CDR3 is CASSQGFGLAENTGELFF. CDR3 coding DNA: TGTGCCAGCAGCCAGGGGTTTGGGCTAGCGGAGAACACCGGGGAGCTGTTTTTT.

The V call is TRBV28, the J call TRBJ1-5; 8 nucleotides align to TRBD1. Germline V gives CDR1 MDHEN, CDR2 SYDVKM. The V and J ends lost 7 bases and 4 bases, in that order; junction bases with no gene match: 3. The CDR3 is 13 amino acids. The CDR3 sequence is CASIDRGNQPQHF. The CDR3 DNA follows: TGTGCCAGCATTGACAGGGGAAATCAGCCCCAGCATTTT.

This clone is a singleton in its sample. The chain combines TRBV6-5 with TRBJ2-3, with 8 bases lining up with TRBD2. The germline V gene has CDR1 MNHEY and CDR2 SVGAGI. This CDR3 comprises 15 residues. J gave up 2 bases and V 4 bases, and 5 bases lay outside the gene matches. The CDR3 spells CASSSTGGPTDTQYF. The CDR3 DNA is TGTGCCAGCAGTTCAACGGGGGGGCCCACAGATACGCAGTATTTT.

The J gene is TRBJ2-3, the V gene TRBV29-1; D gene unclear. The CDR3 loop spans 12 amino acids. Germline-derived CDR1 and CDR2 are SQVTM and ANQGSEA. V dropped 0 bases and J dropped 4 bases, with 5 bases sitting between them. The CDR3 protein is CSVEDLPDTQYF. CDR3 DNA: TGCAGCGTTGAAGATTTACCAGATACGCAGTATTTT.

CDR3 loop: CASSYTGGGTEAFF. In DNA form, the CDR3 reads TGTGCCAGCAGTTACACCGGGGGGGGGACTGAAGCTTTCTTT. This rearrangement joins TRBV6-5 to TRBJ1-1; tentatively, D is TRBD1 (5 bases). The ends were cut back, 2 bases at V and 5 bases at J, with 12 bases in the middle. The CDR3 loop spans 14 amino acids. Germline V gives CDR1 MNHEY, CDR2 SVGAGI.

This clone has only a few counts. This chain links TRBV28 with TRBJ2-7, with 9 bases lining up with TRBD2. Trimming took 5 bases from V and 3 from J; bases not matched to a gene: 5. Per the germline V gene, CDR1 is MDHEN and CDR2 is SYDVKM. This CDR3 region has 14 residues. The CDR3 nucleotides read TGTGCCAGCAGTCCCTTTAGCGGGGGCTACGAGCAGTACTTC. This sequence encodes CASSPFSGGYEQYF.

This chain joins TRBV5-8 and TRBJ1-1; D is uncertain. V lost 4 bases and J 4 bases, leaving 11 bases between the germline ends. Per the germline V gene, CDR1 is SGHTS and CDR2 is YDEGEE. The CDR3 extends over 13 amino acids. This CDR3 is CASSPEVATEAFF. CDR3 bases: TGTGCCAGCAGCCCGGAGGTTGCCACTGAAGCTTTCTTT.

As for this clone: Within the sample, other DNA sequences also encode this same CDR3. This chain links TRBV9 with TRBJ2-7; 15 positions agree with TRBD2. The CDR3 has 15 residues. J lost 6 bases, V lost 2 bases, and 3 bases had no gene match. The germline gives CDR1 SGDLS, CDR2 YYNGEE. CDR3 sequence reads: CASSVGTSGRSEQYF. CDR3 coding DNA: TGTGCCAGCAGCGTGGGGACTAGCGGGAGGAGCGAGCAGTACTTC.

V gene TRBV4-1 combines with J gene TRBJ2-7; D remains ambiguous. The CDR3 sequence is 13 residues long. Trimming took 2 bases from V and 2 from J, leaving 7 bases between them. Germline V gives CDR1 MGHRA, CDR2 YSYEKL. CDR3 amino acids: CASSQRLAYEQYF. CDR3 nucleotide sequence: TGCGCCAGCAGCCAACGATTAGCCTACGAGCAGTACTTC.

This clone is a singleton in its sample. V gene TRBV10-3 combines with J gene TRBJ2-1, with a possible D match to TRBD1 (6 bases). Trimming left V 5 bases short and J 0 bases short, with 14 bases between. The germline gives CDR1 ENHRY, CDR2 SYGVKD. The CDR3 contains 16 residues. The DNA for the CDR3 is TGTGCCATCAGTAATTATGAGGGGGTCTCCTACAATGAGCAGTTCTTC. This codes for CAISNYEGVSYNEQFF.

The chain joins TRBV13 to TRBJ1-4; D remains ambiguous. Germline V gene sequence: CDR1 PRHDT, CDR2 FYEKMQ (reference sequence). V dropped 0 bases and J dropped 8 bases, with 4 bases sitting between them. This CDR3 contains 12 residues. The CDR3, as DNA: TGTGCCAGCAGCTTAGGCCCGGAAAAACTGTTTTTT. Protein sequence: CASSLGPEKLFF.